This T cell receptor (beta chain) was captured in a study of control samples from healthy donors and cancer patients. Clones were read by immunoSEQ multiplex PCR, and TCRdb kept only the in-frame ones, dropping some. The table shows some 100,000 clones, with about 80% occurring only once. V was trimmed by 4 bases and J by 2 bases, leaving 17 bases between them. The germline V gene encodes CDR1 SGHRS and CDR2 YFSETQ. This CDR3 has 16 amino acids. This receptor was obtained from a woman aged 25 to 39 in good health. The gene calls are TRBV5-1 and TRBJ2-3; TRBD2 might be the D (6 bases). The sample was blood. The CDR3 coding sequence is TGCGCCAGCAGCGAGCAGAGCGGGCTACTCACAGATACGCAGTATTTT. Protein sequence: CASSEQSGLLTDTQYF.